The 9 T cell receptor beta chains listed next were all sequenced from one sample in a study of T cells after posttransplantation cyclophosphamide. Produced via immunoSEQ multiplex PCR; TCRdb's table is partial and in-frame only. The sample records about 4,400 clones, over 60% being singletons. A marrow graft followed busulfan-fludarabine conditioning, with cyclophosphamide on days +3 and +4. This sample comprised PBMCs, obtained 362 days after allogeneic stem cell transplant with posttransplant cyclophosphamide. The receptors shown here come from a male patient aged 60-70 years who received an allogeneic stem cell transplant from an unrelated donor, was CMV-positive, and had acute GVHD only. Some T cells may have originated in the graft donor.

This clone was counted a few times. The chain couples TRBV6-1 to TRBJ1-5; 7 positions agree with TRBD1. V was pared by 6 bases and J by 4 bases, with 9 bases of the junction left unmatched. CDR1 MNHNS and CDR2 SASEGT come from the germline V gene. The CDR3 sequence is 15 residues long. CDR3 DNA sequence: TGTGCCAGCAGGCTCTGGGACAGCGAAAATCAGCCCCAGCATTTT. Its translation: CASRLWDSENQPQHF.

This chain joins TRBV6-1 and TRBJ1-1; possibly TRBD1 for D (6 bases). V lost 6 bases and J lost 2, with 13 bases in between. In germline, CDR1 is MNHNS, CDR2 SASEGT. The CDR3 runs to 14 residues. The CDR3, as DNA: TGTGCCAGCAGCGGTCCAGGGGTCAACACTGAAGCTTTCTTT. It is translated as CASSGPGVNTEAFF.

This clone is hyperexpanded (1% or more). The J gene is TRBJ1-5, the V gene TRBV27, with 7 positions matching TRBD1. CDR1 is MNHEY and CDR2 is SMNVEV in the germline V gene (reference sequence). Losses at the gene ends were 5 bases for V and 0 bases for J; bases not matched to a gene: 4. This CDR3 contains 15 residues. The CDR3 is CASSPRGFSNQPQHF. The CDR3 DNA reads TGTGCCAGCAGTCCCAGGGGGTTTAGCAATCAGCCCCAGCATTTT.

The chain employs TRBV27 and TRBJ2-5; TRBD2 matches at 7 bases. The germline V gene has CDR1 MNHEY and CDR2 SMNVEV (reference sequence). Unmatched junction bases numbered 6, after V lost 2 bases and J lost 9 bases. This CDR3 spans 13 amino acids. The CDR3 here is CASSLGTSESQYF. The CDR3 DNA follows: TGTGCCAGCAGTTTAGGAACTAGCGAGTCCCAGTACTTC.

Of note for this clone: At one end, the junction sequence differs from germline, possibly due to a read error. V gene TRBV7-2 combines with J gene TRBJ2-5, with a possible D match to TRBD2 (6 bases). CDR1 and CDR2 from the germline V gene are SGHTA and FQGNSA. There are 10 residues in the CDR3. The CDR3 loop reads CASSFPGLDF. The CDR3, as DNA: TGTGCCAGCAGCTTTCCGGGACTGGACTTC.

The DNA of the CDR3 is TGTGCCAGCAGCTTGGTGACAGCCTATGGCTACACCTTC. As protein: CASSLVTAYGYTF. This chain links TRBV5-8 with TRBJ1-2; perhaps TRBD1 as D (5 bases). The V gene's germline CDR1 is SGHTS and CDR2 YDEGEE. CDR3 length: 13 amino acids. Trimming removed 0 bases at V and 4 bases at J, with 7 bases between.

V is TRBV5-4 and J is TRBJ2-5; D call uncertain. The DNA end is more similar to TRBJ2-7, so the J call may be wrong. CDR3 size: 14 residues. Germline values: CDR1 SGHNT, CDR2 YYREEE (reference sequence). The CDR3 nucleotides are TGTGCCAGCAGCGCCGAGAACTTGAGCGACGAGCAGTACTTC. The encoded protein is CASSAENLSDEQYF.

The CDR3 spells CASSFAPLNRDYGYTF. The CDR3 DNA reads TGTGCCAGCAGTTTCGCCCCTCTCAACCGGGACTATGGCTACACCTTC. The chain is built from TRBV27 and TRBJ1-2; no definite D call. The CDR3 spans 16 residues. Looked up from germline, CDR1 is MNHEY and CDR2 is SMNVEV (reference sequence). With 3 bases removed from V and 3 bases from J, the gap between germline ends came to 17 bases.

J is TRBJ2-5 and V is TRBV9; 12 positions agree with TRBD1. The last part of the DNA fits TRBJ2-7 better; the J call may be wrong. The CDR3 totals 16 residues. Germline loops: CDR1 SGDLS, CDR2 YYNGEE. The CDR3 nucleotides are TGTGCCAGCAGCAACCCCGGGACAGGGGGCTTGGACGAGCAGTACTTC. Its translation is CASSNPGTGGLDEQYF.